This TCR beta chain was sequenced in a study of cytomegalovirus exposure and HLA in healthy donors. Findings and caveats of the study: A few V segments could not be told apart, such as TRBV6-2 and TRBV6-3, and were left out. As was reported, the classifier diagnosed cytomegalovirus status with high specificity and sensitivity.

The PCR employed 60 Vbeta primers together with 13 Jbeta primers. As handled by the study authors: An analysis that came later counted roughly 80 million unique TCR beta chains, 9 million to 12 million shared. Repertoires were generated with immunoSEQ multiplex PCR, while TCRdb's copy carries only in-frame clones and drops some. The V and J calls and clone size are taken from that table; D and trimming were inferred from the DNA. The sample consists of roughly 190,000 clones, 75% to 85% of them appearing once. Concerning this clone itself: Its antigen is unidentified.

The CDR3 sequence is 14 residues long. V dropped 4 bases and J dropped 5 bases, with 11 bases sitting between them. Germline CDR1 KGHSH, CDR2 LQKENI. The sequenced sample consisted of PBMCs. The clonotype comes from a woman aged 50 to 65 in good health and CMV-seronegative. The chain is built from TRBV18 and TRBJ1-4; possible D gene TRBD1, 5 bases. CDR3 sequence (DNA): TGTGCCAGCTCACTTGCGGGGGTAAATGAAAAACTGTTTTTT. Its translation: CASSLAGVNEKLFF. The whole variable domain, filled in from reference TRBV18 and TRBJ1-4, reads NAGVMQNPRHLVRRRGQEARLRCSPMKGHSHVYWYRQLPEEGLKFMVYLQKENIIDESGMPKERFSAEFPKEGPSILRIQQVVRGDSAAYFCASSLAGVNEKLFFGSGTQLSVL.